The clone carrying this T cell receptor (beta chain) has a handful of counts. The antigen remains undetermined. There are 13 residues in the CDR3. Germline-derived CDR1 and CDR2 are MDHEN and SYDVKM. Trimming took off 2 bases at V and 3 bases at J, with 7 bases between the two ends. This sample stems from a study of cytomegalovirus exposure and HLA in healthy donors. Both 60 Vbeta primers and 13 Jbeta primers went into the PCR. TCRdb's copy holds only in-frame clones and misses some; the assay was immunoSEQ multiplex PCR. The sample has a few hundred thousand clones, under 80% seen once; the top ten hold 2% to 2.5%. Study findings and constraints: In an earlier analysis, in some 500 donors, most V segments appeared productive either ~87% or ~30% of the time.

The TCR was taken from a female donor in good health and CMV-seronegative. Material for sequencing was PBMCs. This sequence joins TRBV28 and TRBJ1-2; possibly TRBD1 for D (6 bases). CDR3 loop: CASSLRQDYGYTF. DNA for the CDR3: TGTGCCAGCAGTTTACGACAGGACTATGGCTACACCTTC.